Shown below are 14 T cell receptor beta chains from a single sample sequenced in a study of shared clonotypes between healthy human individuals. Measured with immunoSEQ multiplex PCR; TCRdb has only the in-frame clones, and not every one. The sample carries around 1,900,000 clones, 80% to 95% recorded once. Terminally differentiated effector memory CD45RA+ cells were left out of the naive CD8 fraction, which was CD45RO-negative and positively selected for CCR7. The sample comprised naive CD8+ T cells from PBMCs. These receptors came from a man between 18 and 29 years old in good health. Some clones in this sample may be carry-over from other donors' samples.

The genes are TRBV5-1 and TRBJ2-3, with D tentatively TRBD1 (5 bases). Trimming removed 0 bases at V and 2 bases at J, with 10 bases between. Germline values: CDR1 SGHRS, CDR2 YFSETQ. The CDR3 loop spans 15 amino acids. The CDR3 sequence: CASSLDDRVTDTQYF. CDR3 DNA sequence: TGCGCCAGCAGCTTGGATGACAGAGTCACAGATACGCAGTATTTT.

The V gene is TRBV11-1, the J gene TRBJ1-1; a possible D gene is TRBD1 (5 bases). Between the trimmed V and J ends, which lost 2 bases and 4 bases, there was a span of 14 bases. There are 15 residues in the CDR3. Germline V gives CDR1 SGHAT, CDR2 FQDESV (reference sequence). The CDR3 DNA sequence: TGTGCCAGCAGCTTATTACGGGACCAAATCACTGAAGCTTTCTTT. Its protein product is CASSLLRDQITEAFF.

The chain links TRBV29-1 to TRBJ2-7; no reliable D call. Germline V lookup: CDR1 SQVTM, CDR2 ANQGSEA. The V and J ends lost 6 bases and 2 bases respectively, with 14 bases between them. The CDR3 length is 13 residues. Written as DNA, the CDR3 is TGCAGCGTGGGTCCGGGTAGGACCTACGAGCAGTACTTC. Translating it yields CSVGPGRTYEQYF.

The chain employs TRBV7-6 and TRBJ2-3; 9 nucleotides line up with TRBD2. Per the germline V gene, CDR1 is SGHVS and CDR2 is FNYEAQ. V lost 5 bases, J lost 6 bases, and 6 bases stayed unmatched. The CDR3 covers 14 residues. The CDR3 spells CASSAGLALDTQYF. The CDR3 coding sequence is TGTGCCAGCAGCGCGGGACTAGCCTTGGATACGCAGTATTTT.

The CDR3 here is CASRLSGTSSYEQYF. CDR3 nucleotides: TGTGCCAGCAGGCTTTCCGGGACTAGCAGCTACGAGCAGTACTTC. The chain recombines TRBV6-1 with TRBJ2-7, with 9 nucleotides matching TRBD2. V shed 6 bases, J shed 3 bases, and the junction held 9 bases outside the gene matches. This CDR3 has 15 residues. The germline gives CDR1 MNHNS, CDR2 SASEGT.

V gene TRBV28 combines with J gene TRBJ1-2; D gene ambiguous. The V gene's germline CDR1 is MDHEN and CDR2 SYDVKM. Trimming took off 6 bases at V and 7 bases at J, with 15 bases between the two ends. This CDR3 comprises 13 residues. CDR3 DNA sequence: TGTGCCAGCAGAATACGGGGAGGGTCTGGCTACACCTTC. Protein: CASRIRGGSGYTF.

This clone was found a few times. The chain couples TRBV30 to TRBJ1-2, with D unclear. This CDR3 region has 10 residues. CDR1 is GTSNPN and CDR2 is SVGIG in the germline V gene (reference sequence). Between the trimmed V and J ends, which lost 5 bases and 1 base, there was a span of 2 bases. CDR3 loop: CAWHNYGYTF. The CDR3 bases are TGTGCCTGGCATAACTATGGCTACACCTTC.

The V and J genes are TRBV5-6 and TRBJ2-7, with 8 bases identical to TRBD2. Germline V gene data show CDR1 as SGHDT and CDR2 as YYEEEE. V dropped 3 bases and J dropped 4; count of bases not matched to a gene: 3. This CDR3 has 13 amino acids. CDR3 in DNA: TGTGCCAGCAGCTCCGGACTAGCATACGAGCAGTACTTC. It encodes CASSSGLAYEQYF.

CDR3 residues: CASSAKPGGYAEAFF. The CDR3 DNA is TGTGCCAGCAGCGCTAAGCCGGGGGGATACGCTGAAGCTTTCTTT. The chain links TRBV7-6 to TRBJ1-1, with a possible D match to TRBD1 (5 bases). The CDR3 is 15 amino acids. The V end was cut by 5 bases, the J end by 6 bases, with 19 bases between. CDR1 and CDR2 (germline): SGHVS, FNYEAQ.

The chain is built from TRBV30 and TRBJ1-2; possibly TRBD1 for D (5 bases). Germline assignment: CDR1 GTSNPN and CDR2 SVGIG (reference sequence). The CDR3 extends over 12 amino acids. V lost 3 bases to trimming and J lost 9 bases, with 14 bases between them. The CDR3, as DNA: TGTGCCTGGAGAGGGGTCGGGGATAGCTACACCTTC. Its protein is CAWRGVGDSYTF.

This chain links TRBV19 with TRBJ1-1; D ambiguous. This CDR3 has 13 residues. CDR1 LNHDA and CDR2 SQIVND come from the germline V gene (reference sequence). The germline V and J ends were trimmed by 8 bases and 2 bases, with 12 bases remaining between them. The CDR3 region is CASGRKSNTEAFF. The CDR3 DNA sequence: TGTGCCAGTGGACGAAAGAGTAACACTGAAGCTTTCTTT.

This chain uses TRBV7-9 with TRBJ2-7, with a possible D match to TRBD1 (6 bases). The CDR3 contains 13 residues. From germline, CDR1 is SEHNR and CDR2 FQNEAQ (reference sequence). V lost 5 bases and J lost 2, with 10 bases in between. The CDR3, as DNA: TGTGCCAGCAGCGGGCGGACAGCCTACGAGCAGTACTTC. Its translation: CASSGRTAYEQYF.

The V and J genes are TRBV15 and TRBJ1-4; D gene uncertain. With 3 bases removed from V and 3 bases from J, the gap between germline ends came to 11 bases. The CDR3 spans 15 residues. Germline V gene lookup returns CDR1 LNHNV and CDR2 YYDKDF (reference sequence). The CDR3 DNA reads TGTGCCACCAGCAGCGAGCTTGGTGCTAATGAAAAACTGTTTTTT. This gives the protein CATSSELGANEKLFF.

This chain uses TRBV29-1 with TRBJ2-7; 7 positions match TRBD1. Trimming took 3 bases from V and 3 from J; bases not matched to a gene: 14. CDR3 size: 16 residues. Per the germline V gene, CDR1 is SQVTM and CDR2 is ANQGSEA. The CDR3 here is CSVERQGQAGHYEQYF. CDR3 bases: TGCAGCGTTGAGAGACAAGGACAGGCTGGGCACTACGAGCAGTACTTC.